These 3 T cell receptor beta chains were all obtained from the same sample, sequenced in a study of monozygotic twins with inflammatory bowel disease. Following a re-call of the 5' RACE reads, TCRdb has one entry per CDR3 protein and lacks DNA. In total, the table holds about 350,000 distinct CDR3 sequences. Sequencing used blood. The receptor set was obtained from a human donor with ulcerative colitis or Crohn's disease, or a healthy co-twin of an affected twin (not recorded which).

The gene calls are TRBV12-3 or TRBV12-4 and TRBJ1-1. This CDR3 is 13 amino acids long. The CDR3 sequence: CASSSTLTAEAFF.

The chain joins TRBV14 to TRBJ2-2; absent DNA, TCRdb's TRBD1 call cannot be checked. Germline V gene sequence: CDR1 SGHDN, CDR2 FVKESK. The CDR3 loop spans 15 amino acids. The CDR3 reads CASSTRLKPGGELFF.

V is TRBV11-2 and J is TRBJ2-4; the D call of TRBD2 rests on TCRdb alone, since no DNA is present to check it. The CDR3 contains 16 residues. Germline loops: CDR1 SGHAT, CDR2 FQNNGV. The CDR3 reads CASSSGLDLFQNIQYF.